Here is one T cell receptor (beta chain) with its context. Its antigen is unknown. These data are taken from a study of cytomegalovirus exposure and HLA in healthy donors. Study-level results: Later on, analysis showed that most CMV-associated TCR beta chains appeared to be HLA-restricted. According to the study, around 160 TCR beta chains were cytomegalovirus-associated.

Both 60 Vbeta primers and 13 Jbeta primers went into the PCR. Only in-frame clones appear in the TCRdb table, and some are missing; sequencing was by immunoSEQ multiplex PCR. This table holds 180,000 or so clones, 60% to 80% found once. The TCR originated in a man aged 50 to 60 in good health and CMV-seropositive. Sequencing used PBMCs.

The CDR3 protein is CASIPGQEAFF. The CDR3 bases are TGTGCCAGCATCCCGGGACAGGAAGCTTTCTTT. V usage is TRBV6-1 and J usage is TRBJ1-1; TRBD1 aligns across 7 bases. The CDR3 consists of 11 residues. Germline lookup yields CDR1 MNHNS and CDR2 SASEGT. After removal of 7 bases from V and 8 bases from J, the junction contained 4 bases not matched to a gene.